This TCR beta chain was documented in a study of neoadjuvant anti-PD-1 for oral cavity cancer. Study-level information: Most patients had three to four biweekly doses of 3 mg/kg nivolumab before resection. Non-progressing patients received a fourth nivolumab dose near day 43, then surgery on days 50-56.

J was trimmed by 1 base and V by 1 base; bases with no gene match: 4. Germline-derived CDR1 and CDR2 are SGHTA and FQGNSA. CDR3 length equals 16 residues. Whole-study findings and limits: With three patients per group, TCR findings need larger cohorts. Higher pretreatment Treg/Th17 ratios tracked higher pretreatment blood clonality.

On this clone: The antigen remains undetermined. The sample carries other DNA sequences with the same CDR3.

Assay used: immunoSEQ multiplex PCR; TCRdb lists only in-frame clones, some missing. The table has 12,000 to 15,000 clones, approximately 71% seen once. This clonotype was sampled from a person aged 35-79 years with oral cavity squamous cell carcinoma. The starting material was PBMCs, obtained before nivolumab (anti-PD-1) treatment. V usage is TRBV7-2 and J usage is TRBJ1-2; 9 positions agree with TRBD1. Here the CDR3 reads CASSLVGQGFNYGYTF. The CDR3 DNA reads as TGTGCCAGCAGCTTAGTGGGACAGGGATTTAACTATGGCTACACCTTC.